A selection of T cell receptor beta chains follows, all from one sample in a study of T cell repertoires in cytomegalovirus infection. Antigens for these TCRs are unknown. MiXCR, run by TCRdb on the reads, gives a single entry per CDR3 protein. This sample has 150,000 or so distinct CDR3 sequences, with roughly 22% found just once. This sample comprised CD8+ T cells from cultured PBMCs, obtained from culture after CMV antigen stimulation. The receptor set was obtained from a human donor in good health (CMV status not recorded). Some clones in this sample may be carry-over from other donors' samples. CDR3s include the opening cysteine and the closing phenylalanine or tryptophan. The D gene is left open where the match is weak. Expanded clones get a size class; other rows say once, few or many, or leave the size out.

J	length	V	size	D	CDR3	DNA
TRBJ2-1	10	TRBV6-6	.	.	CASIGTEQFF	TGTGCCAGCATCGGGACCGAGCAGTTCTTC
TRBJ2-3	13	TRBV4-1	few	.	CASSQGDTDTQYF	TGCGCCAGCAGCCAGGGAGACACAGATACGCAGTATTTT
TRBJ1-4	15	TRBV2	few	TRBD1	CASRTGTGRNEKLFF	TGTGCCAGCAGAACCGGGACAGGCCGTAATGAAAAACTGTTTTTT
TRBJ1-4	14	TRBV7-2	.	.	CASRRGTLDEKLFF	TGTGCCAGCAGGCGGGGGACTCTGGATGAAAAACTGTTTTTT
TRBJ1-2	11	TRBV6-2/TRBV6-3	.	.	CASLGIYGYTF	TGTGCCAGTCTCGGGATCTATGGCTACACCTTC
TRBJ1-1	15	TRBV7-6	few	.	CASSPGREPNFEAFF	TGTGCCAGCAGTCCAGGACGGGAGCCGAACTTTGAAGCTTTCTTT
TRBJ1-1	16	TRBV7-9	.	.	CASSLKGKGRNTEAFF	TGTGCCAGCAGCTTAAAAGGGAAGGGGAGGAACACTGAAGCTTTCTTT
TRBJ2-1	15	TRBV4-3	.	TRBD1	CASSQRRAPGQGLVF	TGCGCCAGCAGCCAGAGACGGGCCCCGGGACAGGGTTTGGTCTTC
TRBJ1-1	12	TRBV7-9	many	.	CASSLVNTEAFF	TGTGCCAGCAGCTTGGTGAACACTGAAGCTTTCTTT
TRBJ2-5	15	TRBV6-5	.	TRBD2	CASSYSTSGRETQYF	TGTGCCAGCAGTTATTCGACTAGCGGGCGGGAGACCCAGTACTTC
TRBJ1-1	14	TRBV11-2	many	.	CASSPHRGGTEAFF	TGTGCCAGCAGCCCGCATCGTGGTGGCACTGAAGCTTTCTTT
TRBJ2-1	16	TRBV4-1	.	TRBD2	CASSQEAGLAGDEQFF	TGCGCCAGCAGCCAAGAAGCGGGACTAGCGGGGGACGAGCAGTTCTTC
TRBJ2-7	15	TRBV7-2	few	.	CASSQRGVGSYEQYF	TGTGCCAGCAGCCAGAGGGGGGTTGGGTCCTACGAGCAGTACTTC
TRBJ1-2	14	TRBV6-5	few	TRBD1	CASSIQGGGYGYTF	TGTGCCAGCAGCATACAGGGGGGAGGCTATGGCTACACCTTC
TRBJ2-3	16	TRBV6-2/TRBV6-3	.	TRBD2	CASRFRTSGYTDTQYF	TGTGCCAGCAGATTCCGGACTAGCGGGTACACAGATACGCAGTATTTT
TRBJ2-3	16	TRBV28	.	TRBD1	CASTPPGQGLTDTQYF	TGTGCCAGCACCCCACCTGGACAGGGATTAACAGATACGCAGTATTTT
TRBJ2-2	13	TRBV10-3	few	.	CAISAGGSGELFF	TGTGCCATCAGTGCTGGAGGTTCTGGGGAGCTGTTTTTT